This T cell receptor (beta chain) was recorded in a study of breast tumors, draining lymph nodes, adjacent tissues. Study-wide points: Luminal-like breast cancer showed significantly higher tumor–nontumor repertoire similarity than basal-like. The lymph node origin of tumor T cells was framed as consistent with a hypothesis, not demonstrated. Data fit most tumor T cells coming from lymph node, expanding in tumor. Compared with lymph nodes, tumors were less diverse; compared with nontumor tissue, more.

Axillary draining lymph nodes of breast cancer patients supplied the node samples. TCRdb re-analysed the multiplex PCR reads in MiXCR, keeping a single row per CDR3 protein. The table lists about 130,000 distinct CDR3 sequences, about 20% of them singletons. This clonotype was seen ten or more times. Its antigen remains unidentified. This CDR3 is built from 16 residues. Germline loops: CDR1 LGHNA, CDR2 YNFKEQ. V lost 1 base, J lost 0 bases, and 10 bases lay in between. Sequenced sample: axillary lymph node tissue. The TCR originated in a female donor with breast cancer. Some clones in this sample may be carry-over from other donors' samples. The V gene is TRBV4-2, the J gene TRBJ1-5, with D possibly TRBD1 on 5 matching bases. In DNA form, the CDR3 reads TGTGCCAGCAGCCAAGGAACAGGATATAGCAATCAGCCCCAGCATTTT. Its protein product is CASSQGTGYSNQPQHF.